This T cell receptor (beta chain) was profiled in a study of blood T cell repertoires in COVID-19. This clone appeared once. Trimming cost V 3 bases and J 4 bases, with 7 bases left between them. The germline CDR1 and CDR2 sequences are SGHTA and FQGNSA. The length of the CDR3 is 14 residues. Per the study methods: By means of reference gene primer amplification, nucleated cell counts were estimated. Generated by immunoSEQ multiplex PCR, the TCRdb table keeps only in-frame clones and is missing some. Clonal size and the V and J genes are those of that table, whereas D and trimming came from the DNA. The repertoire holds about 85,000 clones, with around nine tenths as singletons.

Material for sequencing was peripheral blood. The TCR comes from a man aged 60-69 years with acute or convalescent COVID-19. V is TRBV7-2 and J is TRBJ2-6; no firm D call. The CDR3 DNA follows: TGTGCCAGCAGCTTTTCATCCGGGGCCAACGTCCTGACTTTC. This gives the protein CASSFSSGANVLTF.